These 24 T cell receptor beta chains originate from one sample sequenced in a study of identifying expanded T cells in peripheral blood. Sequenced by immunoSEQ multiplex PCR; TCRdb stores in-frame clones only, minus some. The sample has tens of thousands of clones, approximately 88% seen once; the top ten hold under 6.5%. The specimen sequenced was blood. The receptor set was obtained from a person aged 18 to 70 in good health.

CDR3 amino acids: CASSLGLTYGYTF. For the CDR3, the DNA is TGCGCCAGCAGCTTGGGCCTCACCTATGGCTACACCTTC. The chain couples TRBV5-1 to TRBJ1-2; D gene ambiguous. The CDR3 is 13 amino acids. V was pared by 0 bases and J by 4 bases, with 7 bases between. Germline V gene data show CDR1 as SGHRS and CDR2 as YFSETQ.

The DNA of the CDR3 is TGTGCCAGCTCCGGGAGTCTATGGCGCTACACCTTC. Its translation is CASSGSLWRYTF. The chain joins TRBV9 to TRBJ1-2, with D uncertain. This CDR3 is 12 amino acids long. CDR1 is SGDLS and CDR2 is YYNGEE in the germline V gene. Trimming left V 7 bases short and J 9 bases short, with 16 bases between.

This sequence joins TRBV5-1 and TRBJ2-6; D call uncertain. Trimming left V 1 base short and J 2 bases short, with 13 bases between. The germline V gene encodes CDR1 SGHRS and CDR2 YFSETQ. The CDR3 is 17 amino acids. CDR3 sequence (DNA): TGCGCCAGCAGCTTGAATTGGGATCGGACTGGGGCCAACGTCCTGACTTTC. Its protein is CASSLNWDRTGANVLTF.

The chain employs TRBV4-3 and TRBJ2-1; perhaps D is TRBD1 or TRBD2 (5 bases each). The CDR3 consists of 15 residues. Trimming removed 5 bases from V and 7 bases from J, with 18 bases in between. CDR1 is LGHNA, CDR2 YSLEER, per germline. The CDR3 DNA follows: TGCGCCAGCAGCTTCTCCCGGGCCAGGGAGAATGAGCAGTTCTTC. It is translated as CASSFSRARENEQFF.

This chain uses TRBV4-1 with TRBJ1-1, with 10 nucleotides matching TRBD1. CDR1 and CDR2 (germline): MGHRA, YSYEKL. The CDR3 covers 17 residues. Trimming cost V 0 bases and J 5 bases; bases outside gene matches: 9. In DNA, the CDR3 is TGCGCCAGCAGCCAAGAGGGGACAGGGGCTCTAAATACTGAAGCTTTCTTT. Amino acids: CASSQEGTGALNTEAFF.

The chain links TRBV5-1 to TRBJ2-1, with 8 bases matching TRBD2. CDR1 is SGHRS, CDR2 YFSETQ, per germline. The CDR3 sequence is 14 residues long. With 0 bases clipped from V and 10 bases from J, the junction kept 6 bases outside the gene matches. CDR3 sequence (DNA): TGCGCCAGCAGCTTGGTCGGGGGGGCCGGAGAGCAGTTCTTC. This translates into CASSLVGGAGEQFF.

This chain uses TRBV19 with TRBJ1-2; D is possibly TRBD1 (5 bases). Trimming left V 2 bases short and J 4 bases short, with 20 bases between. This CDR3 has 17 amino acids. In germline, CDR1 is LNHDA, CDR2 SQIVND (reference sequence). The CDR3 loop reads CASSILVGQRRVYGYTF. CDR3 sequence (DNA): TGTGCCAGTAGTATATTGGTGGGGCAGAGAAGGGTCTATGGCTACACCTTC.

This chain joins TRBV29-1 and TRBJ1-1; the D is unclear. The CDR3 totals 11 residues. V was shortened by 7 bases and J by 10 bases, with 16 bases between the two germline ends. Germline assignment: CDR1 SQVTM and CDR2 ANQGSEA. CDR3 in amino acids: CSATEGRLAFF. The CDR3 DNA is TGCAGCGCTACAGAAGGGAGGCTAGCTTTCTTT.

The genes are TRBV18 and TRBJ2-1; D is undetermined. V lost 2 bases and J lost 4, with 6 bases in between. The CDR3 is 13 residues long. CDR1 is KGHSH and CDR2 is LQKENI in the germline V gene. This CDR3 is CASSPGQYNEQFF. The CDR3 region has the DNA TGTGCCAGCTCACCAGGCCAGTACAATGAGCAGTTCTTC.

V gene TRBV6-6 combines with J gene TRBJ1-5; D perhaps matches TRBD1 (6 bases). There are 14 residues in the CDR3. Deletions cut 5 bases from V and 5 bases from J, with 13 bases between. CDR1 is MNHNY, CDR2 SVGAGI, per germline (reference sequence). This CDR3 is CASSPRRQDQPQHF. As DNA, the CDR3 is TGTGCCAGCAGTCCCCGCAGACAGGATCAGCCCCAGCATTTT.

V is TRBV4-1 and J is TRBJ1-2; D is undetermined. V was trimmed by 4 bases and J by 4 bases, leaving 10 bases between them. The CDR3 covers 13 residues. Germline-derived CDR1 and CDR2 are MGHRA and YSYEKL. The CDR3 protein is CASSRGPTYGYTF. The CDR3 nucleotides read TGCGCCAGCAGCCGCGGACCGACCTATGGCTACACCTTC.

V is TRBV7-2 and J is TRBJ1-4, with 9 bases aligning to TRBD1. This CDR3 contains 17 residues. Germline CDR1 and CDR2: SGHTA and FQGNSA. V lost 2 bases, J lost 1 base, and 5 bases stayed unmatched. In DNA, the CDR3 is TGTGCCAGCAGCTTAAAACAGGGGGCCAGAACTAATGAAAAACTGTTTTTT. It encodes CASSLKQGARTNEKLFF. Combining the CDR3 with reference TRBV7-2 and TRBJ1-4 gives the whole variable domain GAGVSQSPSNKVTEKGKDVELRCDPISGHTALYWYRQSLGQGLEFLIYFQGNSAPDKSGLPSDRFSAERTGGSVSTLTIQRTQQEDSAVYLCASSLKQGARTNEKLFFGSGTQLSVL.

This clone was detected a few times. The chain couples TRBV7-8 to TRBJ1-1, with unresolved D. CDR3 length equals 17 residues. V lost 1 base and J lost 2, with 17 bases in between. Germline V gene data show CDR1 as SGHVS and CDR2 as FQNEAQ. In DNA form, the CDR3 reads TGTGCCAGCAGCTTAGGTGGCAGGAGGAGGCACAACACTGAAGCTTTCTTT. Its translation: CASSLGGRRRHNTEAFF.

This rearrangement joins TRBV19 to TRBJ2-7; 9 bases fit TRBD1. After removal of 5 bases from V and 4 bases from J, the junction contained 9 bases not matched to a gene. The germline V gene encodes CDR1 LNHDA and CDR2 SQIVND (reference sequence). The CDR3 is 15 amino acids. CDR3 in amino acids: CASSPGQGFVYEQYF. The CDR3 region has the DNA TGTGCCAGTAGTCCCGGACAGGGGTTCGTGTACGAGCAGTACTTC.

This chain links TRBV27 with TRBJ2-3; D is possibly TRBD2 (6 bases). This CDR3 has 13 amino acids. Germline V gene lookup returns CDR1 MNHEY and CDR2 SMNVEV (reference sequence). Deletions cut 6 bases from V and 1 base from J, with 8 bases between. The chain's CDR3 is CASRLAGTDTQYF. CDR3 coding DNA: TGTGCCAGCAGACTAGCAGGCACAGATACGCAGTATTTT.

The chain combines TRBV7-9 with TRBJ2-1; TRBD2 aligns across 8 bases. V shed 2 bases and J 7 bases; nucleotides not matched to a gene: 7. The CDR3 is made up of 15 amino acids. Looked up from germline, CDR1 is SEHNR and CDR2 is FQNEAQ (reference sequence). The CDR3 here is CASSLKPGGLNEQFF. The CDR3 coding sequence is TGTGCCAGCAGCTTAAAGCCGGGAGGGCTGAATGAGCAGTTCTTC.

This chain joins TRBV5-6 and TRBJ2-7; D remains unclear. CDR3 size: 13 residues. Trimming removed 7 bases from V and 5 bases from J, with 16 bases in between. Germline CDR1 reads SGHDT; CDR2 reads YYEEEE. The CDR3 region is CASQNGMFDEQYF. CDR3 nucleotides: TGTGCCAGCCAGAATGGGATGTTCGACGAGCAGTACTTC.

This clone was seen only once. This chain's CDR3 is CASSSPRASGGSTQYF. The CDR3 nucleotides are TGTGCCAGCAGCTCCCCCAGGGCTAGCGGGGGAAGTACGCAGTATTTT. The chain is built from TRBV7-3 and TRBJ2-3; 10 bases match TRBD2. This CDR3 spans 16 amino acids. The V segment lost 4 bases and the J segment 8 bases; nucleotides outside the gene matches: 12. Germline CDR1 SGHTA, CDR2 FQGTGA.

This chain uses TRBV2 with TRBJ1-2; D not resolved. Germline lookup yields CDR1 SNHLY and CDR2 FYNNEI. The CDR3 sequence is 15 residues long. Trimming left V 2 bases short and J 7 bases short, with 17 bases between. This CDR3 reads CASSEPFRVWSGYTF. The CDR3 nucleotides read TGTGCCAGCAGTGAACCTTTCCGGGTGTGGTCTGGCTACACCTTC.

The genes are TRBV19 and TRBJ2-1; 11 bases line up with TRBD2. CDR3 length: 14 amino acids. With 5 bases clipped from V and 7 bases from J, the junction kept 4 bases outside the gene matches. Germline CDR1 and CDR2: LNHDA and SQIVND (reference sequence). CDR3 in DNA: TGTGCCAGTAGTTCGCGACTAGCGGGGAATGAGCAGTTCTTC. Translation: CASSSRLAGNEQFF.

The CDR3 loop is CASSQVGTKGDYGYTF. The CDR3 DNA is TGCGCCAGCAGTCAGGTGGGGACGAAGGGTGACTATGGCTACACCTTC. The rearrangement joins TRBV23-1 to TRBJ1-2; possible D gene TRBD1, 5 bases. TRBV23-1 is annotated as an ORF whose role is uncertain. The CDR3 has 16 residues. The V end lost 3 bases, the J end lost 3 bases, and 17 bases lay between the germline ends.

V and J are TRBV6-5 and TRBJ1-1, with TRBD1 matching over 9 bases. CDR3 length: 15 residues. In germline, CDR1 is MNHEY, CDR2 SVGAGI. The junction had 8 bases not matched to a gene; V was cut back by 4 bases and J by 5 bases. CDR3 loop: CASSSQQGARTEAFF. CDR3 nucleotides: TGTGCCAGCAGTTCGCAACAGGGGGCGAGGACTGAAGCTTTCTTT.

The V call is TRBV18, the J call TRBJ2-5; 8 bases line up with TRBD1. From germline, CDR1 is KGHSH and CDR2 LQKENI. The trim removed 4 bases at V and 5 bases at J, leaving 6 bases unmatched. This CDR3 is 14 amino acids long. CDR3 nucleotides: TGTGCCAGCTCACAAGACAGGGGTGGCGAGACCCAGTACTTC. This codes for CASSQDRGGETQYF.

This clone was counted a single time. The chain uses TRBV27 and TRBJ1-1, with D perhaps TRBD1 (6 bases). Germline CDR1 and CDR2: MNHEY and SMNVEV (reference sequence). There are 15 residues in the CDR3. V was pared by 0 bases and J by 4 bases, with 12 bases between. The CDR3 DNA reads TGTGCCAGCAGTTTATCCGACAGGTGGGGCACTGAAGCTTTCTTT. Residues: CASSLSDRWGTEAFF.